Listed here are 22 T cell receptor beta chains from one sample, sequenced in a study of T-cell reconstitution after alpha-beta-depleted transplantation in children. Library preparation (for TCRbeta) was performed with unique molecular identifiers. In TCRdb, the PCR reads were re-called with MiXCR into one record per CDR3 protein. The table records roughly 100,000 distinct CDR3 sequences, more than 7% of them present only once. The starting material was PBMCs from the stem cell graft donor, obtained from the stem cell graft. Receptor source: a human donor who donated a stem cell graft to a child with congenital amegakaryocytic thrombocytopenia.

This clonotype was detected many times. The chain uses TRBV7-8 and TRBJ1-2, with TRBD1 as a possible D gene (5 bases). The V end lost 1 base, the J end lost 4 bases, and 10 bases lay between the germline ends. The CDR3 is 14 amino acids. Germline lookup yields CDR1 SGHVS and CDR2 FQNEAQ. The CDR3 DNA sequence: TGTGCCAGCAGCTTAGATCCAGGGATCTATGGCTACACCTTC. Protein product: CASSLDPGIYGYTF.

This clonotype was seen ten or more times. The rearrangement uses TRBV6-5 and TRBJ1-4; D is unresolved. Trimming stripped 6 bases from V and 3 bases from J, with 11 bases between. This CDR3 is 14 amino acids long. Germline assignment: CDR1 MNHEY and CDR2 SVGAGI. The CDR3 DNA reads TGTGCCAGCAGCCGTACAGCCCCTAATGAAAAACTGTTTTTT. It is translated as CASSRTAPNEKLFF.

This clonotype was counted at least ten times. The chain recombines TRBV29-1 with TRBJ2-7, with D perhaps matching TRBD1 or TRBD2 (5 bases each). Germline-derived CDR1 and CDR2 are SQVTM and ANQGSEA. Trimming took off 7 bases at V and 1 base at J, with 17 bases between the two ends. The CDR3 sequence is 14 residues long. For the CDR3, the DNA is TGCAGCGCTGCCCCCGGGACCTTATCCTACGAGCAGTACTTC. Encoded protein: CSAAPGTLSYEQYF.

This clonotype has at least ten counts. The chain has TRBV7-2 and TRBJ2-5; 11 bases line up with TRBD2. Per germline, CDR1 SGHTA and CDR2 FQGNSA. The ends lost 3 bases at V and 4 bases at J; junction bases unmatched: 4. The CDR3 extends over 15 amino acids. The CDR3 spells CASSFLAGGRETQYF. The CDR3 region has the DNA TGTGCCAGCAGCTTTTTAGCGGGAGGGCGAGAGACCCAGTACTTC.

There are many counts of this clonotype. The chain carries TRBV20-1 and TRBJ2-5; TRBD2 matches 10 bases. The CDR3 consists of 15 residues. Losses at the gene ends were 3 bases for V and 5 bases for J; bases not matched to a gene: 9. Germline V CDR1 and CDR2: DFQATT, SNEGSKA (reference sequence). CDR3: CSASPSGGAGETQYF. CDR3 DNA sequence: TGCAGTGCTAGCCCAAGCGGGGGGGCGGGGGAGACCCAGTACTTC.

There are many counts of this clonotype. The chain carries TRBV12-3 or TRBV12-4 and TRBJ2-1, with D possibly being TRBD2 (6 bases). The CDR3 length is 15 residues. The V and J ends lost 7 bases and 6 bases respectively, with 19 bases between them. CDR3 sequence reads: CASMPRGYFGNEQFF. CDR3 sequence (DNA): TGTGCCAGCATGCCTCGGGGGTATTTTGGCAATGAGCAGTTCTTC.

This clonotype was counted at least ten times. The chain has TRBV11-2 and TRBJ2-7, with 7 positions matching TRBD2. Germline assignment: CDR1 SGHAT and CDR2 FQNNGV. J lost 6 bases, V lost 2 bases, and 10 bases had no gene match. CDR3 length: 15 amino acids. The chain's CDR3 is CASSLFERREPEQYF. CDR3 sequence (DNA): TGTGCCAGCAGCTTATTCGAGAGGCGGGAGCCCGAGCAGTACTTC.

This clonotype was counted ten times or more. This chain joins TRBV29-1 and TRBJ2-3; 9 bases agree with TRBD1. The CDR3 has 14 amino acids. Trimming took 6 bases from V and 1 from J; bases not matched to a gene: 5. CDR1 is SQVTM and CDR2 is ANQGSEA in the germline V gene. The CDR3 DNA is TGCAGCGTCCACCGGGACAGGGGCACAGATACGCAGTATTTT. Its translation is CSVHRDRGTDTQYF.

Ten or more counts support this clonotype. The genes are TRBV10-3 and TRBJ2-3; D remains ambiguous. The CDR3 sequence is 16 residues long. The V end lost 3 bases, the J end lost 3 bases, and 16 bases lay between the germline ends. Germline-derived CDR1 and CDR2 are ENHRY and SYGVKD. In nucleotides, the CDR3 is TGTGCCATCAGTGAAGGCCAGGCTGTTCGGACAGATACGCAGTATTTT. Residues: CAISEGQAVRTDTQYF.

V and J are TRBV20-1 and TRBJ2-1; no firm D call. From germline, CDR1 is DFQATT and CDR2 SNEGSKA (reference sequence). V shed 3 bases and J shed 0 bases, with 21 bases lying between them. This CDR3 spans 18 amino acids. CDR3 sequence (DNA): TGCAGTGCTAGTAACCTGCAAGGGTGGCAGAGCTCCTACAATGAGCAGTTCTTC. Translating gives CSASNLQGWQSSYNEQFF.

This clonotype was seen many times. The chain couples TRBV20-1 to TRBJ1-1; no clear D. The germline CDR1 and CDR2 sequences are DFQATT and SNEGSKA (reference sequence). Trimming cost V 3 bases and J 4 bases, with 9 bases left between them. This CDR3 contains 12 residues. This CDR3 is CSASTGGTEAFF. The CDR3 DNA is TGCAGTGCTAGTACGGGTGGCACTGAAGCTTTCTTT.

The chain has TRBV7-2 and TRBJ1-1; TRBD1 might be the D (5 bases). Trimming took 5 bases from V and 3 from J, leaving 16 bases between them. The germline gives CDR1 SGHTA, CDR2 FQGNSA. CDR3 length: 15 amino acids. CDR3 sequence (DNA): TGTGCCAGCAGCGGTTGGACCTTGGGGGACACTGAAGCTTTCTTT. It specifies CASSGWTLGDTEAFF.

The table lists this clonotype with many counts. The rearrangement uses TRBV5-1 and TRBJ1-6; 8 bases are shared with TRBD1. J gave up 5 bases and V 4 bases, and 14 bases lay outside the gene matches. In germline, CDR1 is SGHRS, CDR2 YFSETQ. The CDR3 totals 18 residues. This CDR3 is CASSTMSGGAEDNSPLHF. CDR3 sequence (DNA): TGCGCCAGCAGCACAATGTCAGGGGGCGCCGAGGATAATTCACCCCTCCACTTT.

Here the CDR3 DNA reads TGTGCCAGCAGCCCTAGCGGGAGGGATACGCAGTATTTT. It specifies CASSPSGRDTQYF. V gene TRBV14 combines with J gene TRBJ2-3, with TRBD2 matching over 11 bases. CDR3 length: 13 amino acids. The germline V gene has CDR1 SGHDN and CDR2 FVKESK. Losses at the gene ends were 4 bases for V and 6 bases for J; bases not matched to a gene: 0.

The sample holds many counts of this clonotype. This rearrangement joins TRBV20-1 to TRBJ1-2, with D maybe TRBD1 (5 bases). Trimming stripped 0 bases from V and 6 bases from J, with 23 bases between. The CDR3 loop spans 17 amino acids. The germline V gene has CDR1 DFQATT and CDR2 SNEGSKA (reference sequence). CDR3 DNA sequence: TGCAGTGCTAGAGAATTCGGGACCATACATCTACAGCATGGCTACACCTTC. Its protein product is CSAREFGTIHLQHGYTF.

This clonotype was counted ten times or more. This rearrangement joins TRBV15 to TRBJ1-1, with a weak D call TRBD1 (5 bases). Trimming took off 0 bases at V and 5 bases at J, with 10 bases between the two ends. The CDR3 runs 14 residues. Germline CDR1 LNHNV, CDR2 YYDKDF (reference sequence). CDR3 DNA sequence: TGTGCCACCAGCAGAGAAGCAGGGATTACTGAAGCTTTCTTT. It specifies CATSREAGITEAFF.

This clonotype came up many times. The chain has TRBV4-2 and TRBJ2-2, with 7 bases fitting TRBD1. The CDR3 is 15 amino acids. CDR1 and CDR2 from the germline V gene are LGHNA and YNFKEQ. J gave up 7 bases and V 3 bases, and 8 bases lay outside the gene matches. This CDR3 is CASSQSGQANGELFF. Written as DNA, the CDR3 is TGTGCCAGCAGCCAGTCAGGACAGGCAAACGGGGAGCTGTTTTTT.

This clonotype was seen repeatedly, ten times or more. The V and J genes are TRBV5-6 and TRBJ2-1; 7 nucleotides match TRBD1. Unmatched junction bases numbered 6, after V lost 6 bases and J lost 3 bases. Germline V lookup: CDR1 SGHDT, CDR2 YYEEEE. The CDR3 consists of 14 residues. CDR3 loop: CASTRTGYYNEQFF. The DNA for the CDR3 is TGTGCCAGCACTCGGACAGGCTACTACAATGAGCAGTTCTTC.

The chain couples TRBV7-8 to TRBJ1-1; D is possibly TRBD1 (5 bases). The CDR3 is made up of 15 amino acids. Deletions cut 4 bases from V and 3 bases from J, with 15 bases between. From germline, CDR1 is SGHVS and CDR2 FQNEAQ. The CDR3 region has the DNA TGTGCCAGCAGCTCTAGGGCAGGGTTGGACACTGAAGCTTTCTTT. Translated: CASSSRAGLDTEAFF. The full variable domain, completed using reference TRBV7-8 and TRBJ1-1, is GAGVSQSPRYKVAKRGQDVALRCDPISGHVSLFWYQQALGQGPEFLTYFQNEAQLDKSGLPSDRFFAERPEGSVSTLKIQRTQQEDSAVYLCASSSRAGLDTEAFFGQGTRLTVV.

This clonotype was seen a few times. The chain is built from TRBV20-1 and TRBJ2-5; 8 bases agree with TRBD2. CDR1 and CDR2 from the germline V gene are DFQATT and SNEGSKA (reference sequence). Unmatched junction bases numbered 7, after V lost 2 bases and J lost 2 bases. This CDR3 has 15 residues. In nucleotides, the CDR3 is TGCAGTGCTAGACCCCGAGGGACTAGTCAAGAGACCCAGTACTTC. Translated: CSARPRGTSQETQYF.

V usage is TRBV5-1 and J usage is TRBJ2-1, with 10 positions matching TRBD1. CDR1 is SGHRS and CDR2 is YFSETQ in the germline V gene. This CDR3 comprises 15 residues. Unmatched junction bases numbered 5, after V lost 4 bases and J lost 4 bases. The CDR3 loop is CASSPGQGNYNEQFF. In nucleotides, the CDR3 is TGCGCCAGCAGCCCGGGACAGGGGAATTACAATGAGCAGTTCTTC. The whole variable domain, remainder taken from reference TRBV5-1 and TRBJ2-1, is KAGVTQTPRYLIKTRGQQVTLSCSPISGHRSVSWYQQTPGQGLQFLFEYFSETQRNKGNFPGRFSGRQFSNSRSEMNVSTLELGDSALYLCASSPGQGNYNEQFFGPGTRLTVL.

This chain links TRBV10-3 with TRBJ2-5; TRBD2 matches at 9 bases. Looked up from germline, CDR1 is ENHRY and CDR2 is SYGVKD. The CDR3 runs to 16 residues. V was clipped by 2 bases and J by 1 base; unmatched bases: 5. The CDR3 nucleotides read TGTGCCATCAGTGAGCGGTCAGCGGGGGGCCAAGAGACCCAGTACTTC. Protein: CAISERSAGGQETQYF.